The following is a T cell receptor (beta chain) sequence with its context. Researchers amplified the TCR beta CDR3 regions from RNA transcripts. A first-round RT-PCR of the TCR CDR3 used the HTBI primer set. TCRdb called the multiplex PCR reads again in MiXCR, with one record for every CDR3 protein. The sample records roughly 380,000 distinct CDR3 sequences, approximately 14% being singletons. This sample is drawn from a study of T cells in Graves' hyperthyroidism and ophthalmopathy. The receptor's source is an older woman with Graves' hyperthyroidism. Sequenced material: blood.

CDR3 sequence reads: CASSPDDRQDQPQHF. CDR3 nucleotide sequence: TGCGCCAGCAGCCCAGATGACAGGCAAGATCAGCCCCAGCATTTT. The V and J genes are TRBV4-1 and TRBJ1-5, with D tentatively TRBD1 (6 bases). Per germline, CDR1 MGHRA and CDR2 YSYEKL. V was pared by 4 bases and J by 5 bases, with 15 bases between. This CDR3 has 15 amino acids.